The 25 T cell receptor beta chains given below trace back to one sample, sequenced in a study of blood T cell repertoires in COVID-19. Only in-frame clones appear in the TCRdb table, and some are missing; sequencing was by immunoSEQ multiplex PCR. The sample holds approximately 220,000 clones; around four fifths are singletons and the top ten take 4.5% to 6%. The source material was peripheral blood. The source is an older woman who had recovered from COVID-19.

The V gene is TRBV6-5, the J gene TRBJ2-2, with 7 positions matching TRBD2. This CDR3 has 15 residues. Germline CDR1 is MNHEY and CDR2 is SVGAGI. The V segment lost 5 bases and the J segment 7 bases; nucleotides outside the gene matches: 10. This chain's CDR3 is CASSLPGGRVGELFF. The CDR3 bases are TGTGCCAGCAGTCTCCCGGGGGGAAGGGTCGGGGAGCTGTTTTTT.

The DNA of the CDR3 is TGCGCCAGCAGCCCAGGACAGGGGGCCCATGGCTACACCTTC. Translating gives CASSPGQGAHGYTF. The chain has TRBV5-1 and TRBJ1-2; TRBD1 matches 11 bases. Germline lookup yields CDR1 SGHRS and CDR2 YFSETQ. The CDR3 loop spans 14 amino acids. Trimming at V came to 4 bases and at J to 6 bases, leaving 5 bases not matched to a gene.

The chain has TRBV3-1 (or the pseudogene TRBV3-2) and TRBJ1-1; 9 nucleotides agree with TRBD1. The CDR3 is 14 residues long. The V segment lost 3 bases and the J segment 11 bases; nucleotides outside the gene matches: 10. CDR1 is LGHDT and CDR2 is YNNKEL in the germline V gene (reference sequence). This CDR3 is CASSHEGQGTRAFF. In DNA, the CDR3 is TGTGCCAGCAGCCACGAGGGACAGGGCACTCGGGCTTTCTTT.

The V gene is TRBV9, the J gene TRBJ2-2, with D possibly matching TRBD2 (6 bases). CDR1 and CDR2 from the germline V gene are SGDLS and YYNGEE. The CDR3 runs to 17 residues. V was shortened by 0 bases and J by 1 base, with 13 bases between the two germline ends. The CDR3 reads CASSVGMTGGNTGELFF. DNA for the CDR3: TGTGCCAGCAGCGTAGGAATGACCGGGGGGAACACCGGGGAGCTGTTTTTT.

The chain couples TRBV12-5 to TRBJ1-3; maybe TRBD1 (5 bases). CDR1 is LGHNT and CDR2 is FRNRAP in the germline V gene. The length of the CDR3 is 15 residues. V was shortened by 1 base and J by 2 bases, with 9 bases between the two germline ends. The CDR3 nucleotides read TGTGCTAGTGGTTTGGCCCCAGGGACTGGAAACACCATATATTTT. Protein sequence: CASGLAPGTGNTIYF.

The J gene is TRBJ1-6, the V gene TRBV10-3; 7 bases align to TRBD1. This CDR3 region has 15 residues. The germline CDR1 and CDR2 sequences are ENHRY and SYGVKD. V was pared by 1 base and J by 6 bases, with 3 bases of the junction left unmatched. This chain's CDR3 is CAISEWGQTNSPLHF. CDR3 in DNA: TGTGCCATCAGTGAGTGGGGACAGACTAATTCACCCCTCCACTTT.

DNA of the CDR3: TGCGCCAGCAGCCAAGGAGGGGGAGCAACCGGGGCCAACGTCCTGACTTTC. Its protein is CASSQGGGATGANVLTF. The chain has TRBV4-1 and TRBJ2-6, with D possibly TRBD1 on 6 matching bases. This CDR3 comprises 17 residues. Trimming took 1 base from V and 4 from J, leaving 14 bases between them. CDR1 and CDR2 (germline): MGHRA, YSYEKL.

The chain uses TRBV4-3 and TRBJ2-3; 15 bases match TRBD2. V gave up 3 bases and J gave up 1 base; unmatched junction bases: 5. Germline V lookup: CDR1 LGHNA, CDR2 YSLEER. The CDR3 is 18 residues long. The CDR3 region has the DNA TGCGCCAGCAGCCAGGGACTAGCGGGGGGTCGGGGCACAGATACGCAGTATTTT. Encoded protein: CASSQGLAGGRGTDTQYF.

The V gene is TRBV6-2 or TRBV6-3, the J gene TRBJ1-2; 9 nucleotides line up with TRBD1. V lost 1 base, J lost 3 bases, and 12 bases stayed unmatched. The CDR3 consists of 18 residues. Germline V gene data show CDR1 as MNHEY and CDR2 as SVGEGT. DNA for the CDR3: TGTGCCAGCAGTTACTTTTATCAGGGACAGGGAGCGGACTATGGCTACACCTTC. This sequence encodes CASSYFYQGQGADYGYTF.

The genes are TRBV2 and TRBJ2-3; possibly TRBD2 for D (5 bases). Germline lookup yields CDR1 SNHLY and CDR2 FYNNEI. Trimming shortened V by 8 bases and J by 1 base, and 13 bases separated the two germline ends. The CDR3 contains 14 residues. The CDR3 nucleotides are TGTGCCAGCGGTGGAGGTGTCGGCACAGATACGCAGTATTTT. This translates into CASGGGVGTDTQYF.

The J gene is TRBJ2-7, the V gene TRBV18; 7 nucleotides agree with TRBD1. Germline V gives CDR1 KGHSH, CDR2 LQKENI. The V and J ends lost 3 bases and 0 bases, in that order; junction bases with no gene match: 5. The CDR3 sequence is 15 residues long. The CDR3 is CASSPLQGSSYEQYF. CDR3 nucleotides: TGTGCCAGCTCACCTCTACAGGGGTCCTCCTACGAGCAGTACTTC. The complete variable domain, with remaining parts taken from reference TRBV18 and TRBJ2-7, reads NAGVMQNPRHLVRRRGQEARLRCSPMKGHSHVYWYRQLPEEGLKFMVYLQKENIIDESGMPKERFSAEFPKEGPSILRIQQVVRGDSAAYFCASSPLQGSSYEQYFGPGTRLTVT.

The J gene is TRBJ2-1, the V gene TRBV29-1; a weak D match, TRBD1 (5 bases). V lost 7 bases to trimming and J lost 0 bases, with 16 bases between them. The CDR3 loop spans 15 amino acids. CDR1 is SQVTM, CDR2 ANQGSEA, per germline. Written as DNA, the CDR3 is TGCAGCGGCCTGGGCGGTGACAGCTCCTACAATGAGCAGTTCTTC. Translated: CSGLGGDSSYNEQFF.

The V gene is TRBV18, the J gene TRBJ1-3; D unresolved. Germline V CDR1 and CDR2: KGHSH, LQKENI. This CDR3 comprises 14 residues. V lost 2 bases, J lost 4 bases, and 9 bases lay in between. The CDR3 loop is CASSPEGFGNTIYF. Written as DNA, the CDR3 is TGTGCCAGCTCACCAGAGGGTTTCGGAAACACCATATATTTT. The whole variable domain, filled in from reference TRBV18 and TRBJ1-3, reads NAGVMQNPRHLVRRRGQEARLRCSPMKGHSHVYWYRQLPEEGLKFMVYLQKENIIDESGMPKERFSAEFPKEGPSILRIQQVVRGDSAAYFCASSPEGFGNTIYFGEGSWLTVV.

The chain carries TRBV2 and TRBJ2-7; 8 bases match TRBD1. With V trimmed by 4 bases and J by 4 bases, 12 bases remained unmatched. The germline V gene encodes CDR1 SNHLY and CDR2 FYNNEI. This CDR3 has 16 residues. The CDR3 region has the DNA TGTGCCAGCAGTGTAGGTCCAGGACAGGGTCAATACGAGCAGTACTTC. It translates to CASSVGPGQGQYEQYF.

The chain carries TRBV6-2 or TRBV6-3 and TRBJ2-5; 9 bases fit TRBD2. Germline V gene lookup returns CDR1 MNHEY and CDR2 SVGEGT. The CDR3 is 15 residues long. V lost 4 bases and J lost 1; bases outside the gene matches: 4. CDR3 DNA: TGTGCCAGCAGTTTCCAGCGGGGGGCCCAAGAGACCCAGTACTTC. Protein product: CASSFQRGAQETQYF.

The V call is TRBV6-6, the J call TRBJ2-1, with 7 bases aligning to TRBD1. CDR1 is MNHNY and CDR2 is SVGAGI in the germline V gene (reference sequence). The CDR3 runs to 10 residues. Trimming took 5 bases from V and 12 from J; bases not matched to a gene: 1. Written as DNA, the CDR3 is TGTGCCAGCAGTACAGGGGTGCAGTTCTTC. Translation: CASSTGVQFF.

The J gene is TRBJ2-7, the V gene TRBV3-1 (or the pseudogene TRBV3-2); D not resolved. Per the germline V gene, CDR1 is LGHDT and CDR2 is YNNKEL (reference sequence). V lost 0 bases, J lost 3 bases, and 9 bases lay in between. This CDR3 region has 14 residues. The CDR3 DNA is TGTGCCAGCAGCCAAGAGGGTCAGGACTACGAGCAGTACTTC. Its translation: CASSQEGQDYEQYF.

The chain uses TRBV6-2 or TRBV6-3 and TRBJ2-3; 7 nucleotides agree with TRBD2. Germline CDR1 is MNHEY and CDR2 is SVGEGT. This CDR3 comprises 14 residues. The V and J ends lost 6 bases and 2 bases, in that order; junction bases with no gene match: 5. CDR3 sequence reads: CASSGRGTTDTQYF. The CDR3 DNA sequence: TGTGCCAGCAGCGGGCGGGGGACCACAGATACGCAGTATTTT.

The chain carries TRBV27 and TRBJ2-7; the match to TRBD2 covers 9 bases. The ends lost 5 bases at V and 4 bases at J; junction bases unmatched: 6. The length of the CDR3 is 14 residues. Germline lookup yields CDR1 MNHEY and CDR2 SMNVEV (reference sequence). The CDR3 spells CASSGGGALYEQYF. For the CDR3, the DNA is TGTGCCAGCAGTGGCGGGGGGGCTCTGTACGAGCAGTACTTC.

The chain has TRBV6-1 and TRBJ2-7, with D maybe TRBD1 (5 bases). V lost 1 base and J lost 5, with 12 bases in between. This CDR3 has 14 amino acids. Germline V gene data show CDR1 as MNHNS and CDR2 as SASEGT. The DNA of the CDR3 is TGTGCCAGCAGTGAAGGCAGGGCTCACGACGAGCAGTACTTC. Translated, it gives CASSEGRAHDEQYF.

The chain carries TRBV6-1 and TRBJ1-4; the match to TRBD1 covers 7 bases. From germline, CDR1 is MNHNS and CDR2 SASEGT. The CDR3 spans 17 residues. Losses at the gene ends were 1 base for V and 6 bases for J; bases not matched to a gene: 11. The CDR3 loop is CASSEVRAGTADEKLFF. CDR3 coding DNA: TGTGCCAGCAGTGAAGTGAGGGCCGGGACAGCAGATGAAAAACTGTTTTTT.

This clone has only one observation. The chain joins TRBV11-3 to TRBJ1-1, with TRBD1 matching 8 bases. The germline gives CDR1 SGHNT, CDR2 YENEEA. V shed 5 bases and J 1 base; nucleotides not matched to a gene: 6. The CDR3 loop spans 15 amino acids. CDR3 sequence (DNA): TGTGCCAGCAGCCCAGGGGGCTCTGAGAACACTGAAGCTTTCTTT. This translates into CASSPGGSENTEAFF. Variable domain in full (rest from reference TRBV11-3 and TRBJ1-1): EAGVVQSPRYKIIEKKQPVAFWCNPISGHNTLYWYLQNLGQGPELLIRYENEEAVDDSQLPKDRFSAERLKGVDSTLKIQPAELGDSAVYLCASSPGGSENTEAFFGQGTRLTVV.

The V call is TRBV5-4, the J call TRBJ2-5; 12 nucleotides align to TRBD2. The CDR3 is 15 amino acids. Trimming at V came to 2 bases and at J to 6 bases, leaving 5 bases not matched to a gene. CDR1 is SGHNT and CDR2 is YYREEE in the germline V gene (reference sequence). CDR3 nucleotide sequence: TGTGCCAGCAGCTTAGATCTAGCGGGGGGGAAGACCCAGTACTTC. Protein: CASSLDLAGGKTQYF.

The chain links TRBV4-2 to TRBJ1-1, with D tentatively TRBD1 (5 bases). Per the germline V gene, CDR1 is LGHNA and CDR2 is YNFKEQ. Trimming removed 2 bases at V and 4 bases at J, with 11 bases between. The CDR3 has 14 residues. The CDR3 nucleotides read TGTGCCAGCAGCCAACCACAGGTGACCACTGAAGCTTTCTTT. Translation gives CASSQPQVTTEAFF.

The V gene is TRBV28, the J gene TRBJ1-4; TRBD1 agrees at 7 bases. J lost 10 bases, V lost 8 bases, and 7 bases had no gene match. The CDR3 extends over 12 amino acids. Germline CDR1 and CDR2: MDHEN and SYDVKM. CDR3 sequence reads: CASETPGGKLFF. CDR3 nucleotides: TGTGCCAGCGAAACACCAGGGGGAAAACTGTTTTTT.